A selection of T cell receptor beta chains follows, all from one sample in a study of shared clonotypes between healthy human individuals. Data came from immunoSEQ multiplex PCR; TCRdb stores just in-frame clones and leaves some out. The table lists some 2 million clones, roughly 95% of them singletons. Sequencing was carried out using naive CD8+ T cells sorted from blood. These receptors came from a man younger than 35 in good health. Both conserved end residues are trimmed from each CDR3. A D gene is named only where the DNA matches it firmly. Size is stated for part of the rows, as once, few or many counts, or as a class when the clone is expanded.

TRBV11-3	NA	TRBJ2-7	TRBD1	ASSLGTGYEQY
TRBV10-1	NA	TRBJ1-2	NA	ASSDNGPYGYT
TRBV4-3	NA	TRBJ1-1	TRBD1	ASSQDFDRVNTEAF
TRBV19	NA	TRBJ1-5	NA	ASSIDSDINQPQH
TRBV6-5	NA	TRBJ2-4	NA	ASSPPGRNIQY
TRBV29-1	NA	TRBJ2-7	NA	SVDLFREQY
TRBV4-3	once	TRBJ1-6	TRBD1	ASSPGAGGSPLH
TRBV5-4	NA	TRBJ1-1	TRBD1	ASSALQGGDTEAF
TRBV15	NA	TRBJ2-3	NA	ATSPTGEDTQY
TRBV25-1	NA	TRBJ2-7	NA	ASRTGELGEQY
TRBV27	once	TRBJ2-3	NA	ASGQWGGITDTQY
TRBV30	NA	TRBJ1-5	TRBD1	AWSRGQGEVGNQPQH
TRBV27	NA	TRBJ2-7	NA	ASSFGTAGEQY
TRBV19	NA	TRBJ1-2	NA	ASSTFGGSDYGYT
TRBV7-9	NA	TRBJ1-5	TRBD1	ASSTDRGHYGNQPQH